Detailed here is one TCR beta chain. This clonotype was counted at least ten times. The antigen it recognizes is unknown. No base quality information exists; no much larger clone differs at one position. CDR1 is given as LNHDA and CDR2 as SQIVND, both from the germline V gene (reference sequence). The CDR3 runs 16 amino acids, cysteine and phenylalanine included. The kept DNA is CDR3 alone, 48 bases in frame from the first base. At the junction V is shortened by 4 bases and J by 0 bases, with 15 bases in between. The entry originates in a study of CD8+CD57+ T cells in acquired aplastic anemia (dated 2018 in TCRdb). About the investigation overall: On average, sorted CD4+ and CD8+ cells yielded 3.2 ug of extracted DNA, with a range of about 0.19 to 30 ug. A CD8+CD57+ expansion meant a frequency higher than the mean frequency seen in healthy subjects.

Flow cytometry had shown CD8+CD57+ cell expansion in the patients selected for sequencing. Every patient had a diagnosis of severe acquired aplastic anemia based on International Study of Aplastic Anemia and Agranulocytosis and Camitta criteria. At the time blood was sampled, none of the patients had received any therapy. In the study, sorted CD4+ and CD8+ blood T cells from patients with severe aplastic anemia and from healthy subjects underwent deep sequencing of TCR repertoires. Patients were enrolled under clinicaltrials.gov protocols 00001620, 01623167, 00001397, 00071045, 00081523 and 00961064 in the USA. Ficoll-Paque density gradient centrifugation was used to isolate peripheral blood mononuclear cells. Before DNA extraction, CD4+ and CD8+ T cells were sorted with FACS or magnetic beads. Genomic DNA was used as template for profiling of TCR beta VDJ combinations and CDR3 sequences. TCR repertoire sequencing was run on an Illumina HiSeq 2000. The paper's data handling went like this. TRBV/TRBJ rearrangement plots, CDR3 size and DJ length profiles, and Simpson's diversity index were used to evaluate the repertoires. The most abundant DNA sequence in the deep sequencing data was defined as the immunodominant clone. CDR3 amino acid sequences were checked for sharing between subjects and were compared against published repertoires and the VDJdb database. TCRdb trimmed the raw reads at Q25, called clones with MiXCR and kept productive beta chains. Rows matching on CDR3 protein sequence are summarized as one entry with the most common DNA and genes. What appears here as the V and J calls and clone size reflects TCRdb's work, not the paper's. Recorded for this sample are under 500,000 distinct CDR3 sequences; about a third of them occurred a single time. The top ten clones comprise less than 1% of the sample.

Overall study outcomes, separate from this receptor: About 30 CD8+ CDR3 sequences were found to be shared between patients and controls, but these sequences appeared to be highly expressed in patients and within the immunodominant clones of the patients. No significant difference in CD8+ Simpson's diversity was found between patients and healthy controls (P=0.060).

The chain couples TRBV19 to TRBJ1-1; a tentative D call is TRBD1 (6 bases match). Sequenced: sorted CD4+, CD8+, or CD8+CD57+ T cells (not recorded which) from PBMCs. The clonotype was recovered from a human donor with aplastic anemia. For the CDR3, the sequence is CASSSGDIFMNTEAFF. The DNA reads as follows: TGTGCCAGTAGTAGTGGGGACATCTTCATGAACACTGAAGCTTTCTTT.